The rows below give T cell receptor beta chains drawn from one sample of a study of CD8+ T cells in alopecia areata. TCRdb's copy holds only in-frame clones and misses some; the assay was immunoSEQ multiplex PCR. The sample records some 110,000 clones, approximately 54% being singletons. The source was CD8+ T cells sorted from blood, collected at week 24, from a patient treated with tofacitinib. Every receptor here comes from a human donor with alopecia areata. CDR3s include the opening cysteine and the closing phenylalanine or tryptophan. A D gene is named only where the DNA matches it firmly. A row's size may be missing; if present it is once, few, many or a size class.

j_gene,v_gene,d_gene,abundance,CDR3aa
TRBJ2-3,TRBV7-9,-,few,CASRTAPSTDTQYF
TRBJ2-7,TRBV6-1,TRBD1,-,CASSDWRQGMAYEQYF
TRBJ2-3,TRBV19,TRBD2,-,CASSPGLALPDTQYF
TRBJ1-6,TRBV30,-,-,CAWSDQGRWNSPLHF
TRBJ1-2,TRBV5-6,-,-,CASSSGEGPLMGGYTF
TRBJ1-5,TRBV30,-,-,CAWTPEANQPQHF
TRBJ2-7,TRBV30,-,-,CAWSAEEYEQYF
TRBJ1-2,TRBV13,TRBD1,few,CASSEPTGASLYGYTF
TRBJ2-3,TRBV5-1,TRBD2,few,CASTWTSGAFTDTQYF
TRBJ2-3,TRBV27,-,-,CASSSWTVPDTQYF
TRBJ2-1,TRBV2,-,once,CASSPLAQEQFF
TRBJ1-1,TRBV29-1,TRBD1,-,CSAEGDSGNTEAFF
TRBJ1-1,TRBV27,-,-,CASKRGSEAFF
TRBJ1-1,TRBV4-1,-,-,CASSQEVGGAHTEAFF
TRBJ2-7,TRBV10-3,-,-,CAISEDSYEQYF
TRBJ2-1,TRBV5-6,-,-,CASSSLRASDYNEQFF
TRBJ1-5,TRBV15,-,-,CATSREGISNQPQHF
TRBJ2-7,TRBV27,-,-,CASSLQGAEQYF
TRBJ1-2,TRBV29-1,TRBD1,once,CSVQPQGDYGYTF
TRBJ2-3,TRBV7-9,TRBD2,few,CASSLGLRGGPDTQYF
TRBJ2-5,TRBV15,TRBD2,-,CATSRSVAGEEETQYF
TRBJ1-1,TRBV7-9,-,-,CASSQGWEAFF
TRBJ2-7,TRBV15,TRBD1,-,CATERDRALGEQYF
TRBJ1-5,TRBV10-1,-,few,CASSESTGTFDQPQHF
TRBJ2-3,TRBV2,-,-,CASRQGGTDTQYF
TRBJ2-7,TRBV6-1,-,-,CASSAGSGGGDEQYF
TRBJ2-5,TRBV6-5,-,-,CASSYSGSPETQYF
TRBJ2-3,TRBV6-5,TRBD1,-,CASGGQGLTDTQYF
TRBJ1-2,TRBV18,TRBD1,medium-sized,CASSPRQGDYGYTF
TRBJ1-6,TRBV23-1,TRBD1,-,CASTKLGQVNSPLHF
TRBJ2-3,TRBV6-1,TRBD1,-,CASSEYLGQGLLTDTQYF
TRBJ2-3,TRBV14,-,-,CASSQASRGPTTDTQYF
TRBJ1-2,TRBV6-1,TRBD1,-,CAAGQGGNGYTF
TRBJ2-7,TRBV6-5,-,-,CASSEGFGEQYF
TRBJ2-1,TRBV30,-,-,CAWSVRVVYNEQFF
TRBJ2-1,TRBV19,-,-,CASSTQGTHYNEQFF
TRBJ2-2,TRBV18,-,-,CASSPRELFF
TRBJ2-7,TRBV7-6,TRBD1,-,CASRRTGEYEQYF
TRBJ1-2,TRBV4-1,TRBD1,-,CASSQVSGPDRLHGYTF
TRBJ1-2,TRBV13,TRBD1,-,CASSSTGGSYGYTF
TRBJ2-7,TRBV30,-,-,CAWSVGVSHEQYF
TRBJ1-1,TRBV4-3,-,few,CASSRTQDTEAFF
TRBJ2-5,TRBV7-9,-,few,CASSPPAETQYF
TRBJ1-5,TRBV6-5,-,few,CASSASVGSNQPQHF
TRBJ1-5,TRBV9,-,-,CASSPGWRDSNQPQHF
TRBJ2-3,TRBV30,-,-,CAWSVLALAPSTDTQYF
TRBJ1-3,TRBV11-2,-,few,CASSLDPRDSGNTIYF
TRBJ2-3,TRBV5-4,TRBD2,-,CASSFGLAGALDTQYF
TRBJ2-3,TRBV27,-,-,CASSPLSGSVADTQYF
TRBJ1-6,TRBV6-4,TRBD1,few,CASSETGENSPLHF
TRBJ2-3,TRBV30,TRBD2,-,CAWSVRPSGYTDTQYF
TRBJ1-5,TRBV15,TRBD1,-,CATSRGVTGIDRGQPQHF
TRBJ2-3,TRBV2,-,-,CASLWGDGATQYF
TRBJ1-3,TRBV14,-,few,CASSQDLNSGNTIYF
TRBJ2-2,TRBV6-4,-,-,CASSENTGELFF
TRBJ1-4,TRBV15,-,-,CATSRLTVGAENPEDEKLFF
TRBJ1-1,TRBV11-2,-,-,CASTHRTVDAFF